The rows below give T cell receptor beta chains drawn from one sample of a study of vaccination and CD4 T cells after COVID-19. These receptors lack a known antigen. TCRdb re-called the PCR reads with MiXCR, one entry per CDR3 protein. The sample lists roughly 10,000 distinct CDR3 sequences, 73% occurring once. Sequenced input: CD4+ T cells from blood, cultured in vitro. All receptors come from a human donor who had recovered from COVID-19. CDR3s include the opening cysteine and the closing phenylalanine or tryptophan. The D gene is left open where the match is weak. A row's size may be missing; if present it is once, few, many or a size class.

V gene,D gene,clone size,J gene,CDR3 DNA,CDR3 protein
TRBV29-1,TRBD1,.,TRBJ1-1,TGCAGCGCCCGGGACAGGGGGCATAACACTGAAGCTTTCTTT,CSARDRGHNTEAFF
TRBV5-1,TRBD1,.,TRBJ1-1,TGCGCCAGCAGCGTTTCCGGGACAGGGGGCCAAACTGAAGCTTTCTTT,CASSVSGTGGQTEAFF
TRBV19,.,.,TRBJ1-5,TGTGCCAGTAGTATATTAGGCAGTTATAGCAATCAGCCCCAGCATTTT,CASSILGSYSNQPQHF
TRBV6-1,.,.,TRBJ1-2,TGTGCCAGCAGTGAAGACCCTAACAGGGAGCACTACACCTTC,CASSEDPNREHYTF
TRBV18,TRBD1,once,TRBJ1-1,TGTGCCAGCTCACCCAGACAGGGGGGAAACACTGAAGCTTTCTTT,CASSPRQGGNTEAFF
TRBV20-1,.,.,TRBJ1-6,TGCAGTGCTAGAGTGGAAGGGACCCTATTATCACCCCTCCACTTT,CSARVEGTLLSPLHF
TRBV7-2,TRBD2,.,TRBJ2-1,TGTGCCAGCAGCCGGACTAGCGGGAGAATGGATGAGCAGTTCTTC,CASSRTSGRMDEQFF
TRBV28,TRBD2,.,TRBJ2-7,TGTGCCAGCGCAAAGGGCGGGAGGGCCTCCTCCGAGCAGTACTTC,CASAKGGRASSEQYF
TRBV20-1,.,.,TRBJ2-5,TGCAGTGCAGTAGGGGGTCAAGAGACCCAGTACTTC,CSAVGGQETQYF
TRBV24-1,.,.,TRBJ2-1,TGTGCCACCAGTGGTTTTCCACAATACAATGAGCAGTTCTTC,CATSGFPQYNEQFF
TRBV6-5,.,few,TRBJ1-3,TGTGCCAGCAGTTACGAGGGCGTTTGGTCGAACACCATATATTTT,CASSYEGVWSNTIYF
TRBV7-8,.,few,TRBJ1-2,TGTGCCAGCAGCTTAGAGTACCGGGGCTACACCTTC,CASSLEYRGYTF
TRBV6-2/TRBV6-3,TRBD1,.,TRBJ1-1,TGTGCCAGCAGTTCCCCTTACAGGGGAGACACTGAAGCTTTCTTT,CASSSPYRGDTEAFF
TRBV20-1,.,few,TRBJ1-1,TGCAGTGCTAGTGGGGCAGTCATGAACACTGAAGCTTTCTTT,CSASGAVMNTEAFF
TRBV20-1,.,.,TRBJ2-7,TGCAGTGCCCCAAAAGGGACGGAGTACTTC,CSAPKGTEYF
TRBV7-8,.,.,TRBJ2-5,TGTGCCAGCAGCCCTCCTGCGGCGGCCCAGTACTTC,CASSPPAAAQYF
TRBV3-1,.,.,TRBJ2-1,TGTGCCAGCAGGGGGGCCAATGAGCAGTTCTTC,CASRGANEQFF
TRBV7-2,.,.,TRBJ1-6,TGTGCCAGCGGGACGGTGGATAATTCACCCCTCCACTTT,CASGTVDNSPLHF
TRBV2,.,.,TRBJ1-2,TGTGCCAGCAGTGAAGGGGGAGCCTATGGCTACACCTTC,CASSEGGAYGYTF
TRBV27,TRBD1,.,TRBJ1-1,TGTGCCAGCACCCGGACAGGATTGAACACTGAAGCTTTCTTT,CASTRTGLNTEAFF
TRBV20-1,TRBD1,few,TRBJ1-5,TGCAGTGCCGCCAGAAACAGGGGGCATAGCAATCAGCCCCAGCATTTT,CSAARNRGHSNQPQHF
TRBV2,.,.,TRBJ1-5,TGTGCCAGCACCCCGGGGCAGGGGAAGATTCAGCCCCAGCATTTT,CASTPGQGKIQPQHF
TRBV12-3/TRBV12-4,TRBD1,.,TRBJ1-3,TGTGCCAGCAGTTTATCAGGGGGAGGAAACACCATATATTTT,CASSLSGGGNTIYF
TRBV19,.,.,TRBJ2-5,TGTGCCAGTAGAGCACGGGGTGAAGAGACCCAGTACTTC,CASRARGEETQYF
TRBV7-2,.,.,TRBJ1-1,TGTGCCAGCGGCTTGCAGGTGAACACTGAAGCTTTCTTT,CASGLQVNTEAFF
TRBV6-1,TRBD2,few,TRBJ2-1,TGTGCCAGCAGACTAGCGGGAGTCGGGTACAATGAGCAGTTCTTC,CASRLAGVGYNEQFF
TRBV2,.,few,TRBJ1-6,TGTGCCAGCGCGGACGGCAGCTCCTATAATTCACCCCTCCACTTT,CASADGSSYNSPLHF
TRBV6-2/TRBV6-3,.,.,TRBJ2-7,TGTGCCAGCAGTTACCGAACGGGGGAGCAGTACTTC,CASSYRTGEQYF
TRBV21-1,.,few,TRBJ1-1,TGTGCCAGCAGCGGCTGGAACACTGAAGCTTTCTTT,CASSGWNTEAFF
TRBV6-2/TRBV6-3,.,few,TRBJ1-1,TGTGCCAGCAGAACGGACGCCTTCCTGAACACTGAAGCTTTCTTT,CASRTDAFLNTEAFF
TRBV19,TRBD1,.,TRBJ1-1,TGTGCCAGTAGTACGGGACAGGGCTGGGCTGAAGCTTTCTTT,CASSTGQGWAEAFF
TRBV20-1,TRBD1,.,TRBJ2-1,TGCAGTGCTAGAACCGGGACAGGGTTCTCCAATGAGCAGTTCTTC,CSARTGTGFSNEQFF
TRBV7-9,.,few,TRBJ2-7,TGTGCCAGCAGCTTAGACCTGGGACTTCGCTCCTACGAGCAGTACTTC,CASSLDLGLRSYEQYF
TRBV19,.,.,TRBJ1-5,TGTGCCAGTAACCCAAGGACCGACTCATCCCAGCATTTT,CASNPRTDSSQHF
TRBV30,.,once,TRBJ1-5,TGTGCCTGGAGTGGCCAGGGGTATCAGCCCCAGCATTTT,CAWSGQGYQPQHF
TRBV7-9,TRBD2,.,TRBJ2-3,TGTGCCAGCAGCTTACCAAGGAGGACTAGCGGGAGCATGCCAGATACGCAGTATTTT,CASSLPRRTSGSMPDTQYF
TRBV6-1,.,.,TRBJ2-3,TGTGCCAGCAGGGTACAGGGCCTAGGCACAGATACGCAGTATTTT,CASRVQGLGTDTQYF
TRBV11-3,.,.,TRBJ2-3,TGTGCCAGCTGCGGGTCCTGCACAGATACGCAGTATTTT,CASCGSCTDTQYF
TRBV29-1,.,.,TRBJ2-7,TGCAGCGTTGCTGTAACGTACTCCTACGAGCAGTACTTC,CSVAVTYSYEQYF
TRBV7-2,.,.,TRBJ1-1,TGTGCCAGCAGCTTAGGGCCCGGGGGTCGAACTGAAGCTTTCTTT,CASSLGPGGRTEAFF
TRBV7-2,.,medium-sized,TRBJ2-3,TGTGCCAGCAGCTTAATAGCCTCTACAGATACGCAGTATTTT,CASSLIASTDTQYF
TRBV12-3/TRBV12-4,.,.,TRBJ2-3,TGTGCCAGCAACCGAGGGCCCGGTACGCAGTATTTT,CASNRGPGTQYF
TRBV7-6,TRBD2,.,TRBJ2-4,TGTGCCAGCAGCGTACACCCGGGACTAGCGGAGAAAAACATTCAGTACTTC,CASSVHPGLAEKNIQYF
TRBV28,.,medium-sized,TRBJ1-1,TGTGCCAGCAGACTACAGGGCCAGAACACTGAAGCTTTCTTT,CASRLQGQNTEAFF
TRBV7-3,.,.,TRBJ2-5,TGTGCCAGCAGCGAAGGGATCAATAGGGCCCAGTACTTC,CASSEGINRAQYF
TRBV3-1,TRBD1,few,TRBJ1-1,TGTGCCAGCAGAGGGGGCGCTGAAGCTTTCTTT,CASRGGAEAFF